These 20 T cell receptor beta chains were all obtained from the same sample, sequenced in a study of blood T cells in healthy people across ages. Then a second PCR, running roughly 7 to 12 cycles, was carried out with a sample-barcoded 5' primer and a J-beta primer mix. TCRdb re-called the 5' RACE reads with MiXCR, one entry per CDR3 protein. The data show 1.5 million to 2 million distinct CDR3 sequences, 28% seen once. The specimen sequenced was blood. The receptors were sampled from a woman in her 30s in good health.

This clonotype turned up a few times. The V gene is TRBV28, the J gene TRBJ2-7, with 8 bases that match TRBD1. J lost 4 bases, V lost 6 bases, and 14 bases had no gene match. CDR3 length: 16 residues. CDR1 is MDHEN, CDR2 SYDVKM, per germline. CDR3 DNA sequence: TGTGCCAGCAGGCCGAATTCCGGGACAGGATCTTACGAGCAGTACTTC. Protein sequence: CASRPNSGTGSYEQYF.

The gene calls are TRBV18 and TRBJ2-1; the D gene is possibly TRBD1 (6 bases). The CDR3 is 15 amino acids. V dropped 2 bases and J dropped 7 bases, with 15 bases sitting between them. Germline V gene sequence: CDR1 KGHSH, CDR2 LQKENI. CDR3 sequence: CASSPRSGAQNEQFF. CDR3 nucleotide sequence: TGTGCCAGCTCACCAAGGTCAGGGGCGCAAAATGAGCAGTTCTTC.

This clonotype was seen more than once but under ten times. The chain joins TRBV7-9 to TRBJ2-4; D perhaps matches TRBD1 (6 bases). The DNA matches TRBJ2-5 better at its end, which makes the J call doubtful. The CDR3 spans 13 residues. Germline CDR1 and CDR2: SEHNR and FQNEAQ (reference sequence). The CDR3 region has the DNA TGTGCCAGCAGCTCAGAGGGGGAAGGGACCCAGTACTTC. This gives the protein CASSSEGEGTQYF.

The table lists this clonotype with many counts. An end of the junction does not agree with germline; a read error may underlie this. The V gene is TRBV4-1, the J gene TRBJ2-7, with TRBD1 identical over 10 bases. The V gene's germline CDR1 is MGHRA and CDR2 YSYEKL. This CDR3 has 14 amino acids. The CDR3 is CASSRPGQGYEQYF. CDR3 DNA sequence: TGTGCCAGCAGCAGACCGGGACAGGGGTACGAGCAGTACTTC.

As for this clonotype: Germline is not matched at one junction end, which may reflect a read error. The chain is built from TRBV18 and TRBJ2-1, with D perhaps TRBD1 or TRBD2 (5 bases each). This CDR3 spans 14 amino acids. The germline V gene encodes CDR1 KGHSH and CDR2 LQKENI. The CDR3 reads CASSPRPGPNELFF. The CDR3 coding sequence is TGTGCCAGCTCACCACGTCCGGGGCCCAATGAGCTGTTCTTC.

With regard to this clonotype: One junction end disagrees with the germline gene, perhaps due to a read error. V usage is TRBV24-1 and J usage is TRBJ2-7; D gene unclear. CDR3 length equals 13 residues. The germline CDR1 and CDR2 sequences are KGHDR and SFDVKD. CDR3 residues: CATSDPSSHEQYF. CDR3 DNA: TGTGCCACCAGTGATCCGAGCTCCCACGAGCAGTACTTC.

This rearrangement joins TRBV3-1 to TRBJ1-4; 7 nucleotides line up with TRBD1. The CDR3 contains 16 residues. Germline CDR1 is LGHDT and CDR2 is YNNKEL (reference sequence). V trimming: 4 bases; J trimming: 3 bases; junction bases outside the gene matches: 8. The CDR3 loop is CASSPVSGTANEKLFF. In DNA form, the CDR3 reads TGTGCCAGCAGCCCAGTTTCCGGGACAGCTAATGAAAAACTGTTTTTT.

This clonotype was seen at least ten times. The V gene is TRBV12-3 or TRBV12-4, the J gene TRBJ2-3, with 8 bases lining up with TRBD2. J was trimmed by 5 bases and V by 6 bases; bases with no gene match: 10. The CDR3 extends over 15 amino acids. CDR3 amino acids: CASRARGGQGDTQYF. CDR3 sequence (DNA): TGTGCCAGCAGAGCCCGCGGGGGGCAGGGAGATACGCAGTATTTT.

This clonotype was recorded many times. The chain has TRBV11-3 and TRBJ2-7; D tentatively fits TRBD1 or TRBD2 (6 bases each). This CDR3 comprises 13 residues. Looked up from germline, CDR1 is SGHNT and CDR2 is YENEEA. The V end lost 3 bases, the J end lost 6 bases, and 12 bases lay between the germline ends. Here the CDR3 reads CASSLGRGREQYF. DNA of the CDR3: TGTGCCAGCAGCTTGGGACGGGGGCGCGAGCAGTACTTC.

This clonotype was counted ten times or more. V usage is TRBV12-3 or TRBV12-4 and J usage is TRBJ2-3; 7 nucleotides agree with TRBD2. This CDR3 is built from 15 residues. With 5 bases clipped from V and 2 bases from J, the junction kept 7 bases outside the gene matches. The CDR3 is CASSLSAGVTDTQYF. CDR3 in DNA: TGTGCCAGCAGTCTCTCCGCGGGGGTCACAGATACGCAGTATTTT.

The chain combines TRBV12-3 or TRBV12-4 with TRBJ2-7, with 7 bases fitting TRBD1. The CDR3 is 15 amino acids. J gave up 7 bases and V 5 bases, and 14 bases lay outside the gene matches. The CDR3 bases are TGTGCCAGCAGTGCTGCACGGACAGGAATCAGTGAGCAGTACTTC. It yields the protein CASSAARTGISEQYF.

The genes are TRBV4-2 and TRBJ2-4; 11 nucleotides line up with TRBD2. CDR3 length: 17 residues. The V gene's germline CDR1 is LGHNA and CDR2 YNFKEQ. V was clipped by 2 bases and J by 0 bases; unmatched bases: 3. The CDR3 coding sequence is TGTGCCAGCAGCCAACCGGGACTAGCGGTAGCCAAAAACATTCAGTACTTC. It encodes CASSQPGLAVAKNIQYF.

This clonotype was observed a few times. V is TRBV28 and J is TRBJ2-1; a possible D gene is TRBD1 (6 bases). CDR3 size: 14 residues. Trimming left V 4 bases short and J 3 bases short, with 10 bases between. From germline, CDR1 is MDHEN and CDR2 SYDVKM. The CDR3 DNA is TGTGCCAGCAGTTCAGGGGCTGGCTACAATGAGCAGTTCTTC. This sequence encodes CASSSGAGYNEQFF. Based on the CDR3 plus reference TRBV28 and TRBJ2-1, the full variable domain is DVKVTQSSRYLVKRTGEKVFLECVQDMDHENMFWYRQDPGLGLRLIYFSYDVKMKEKGDIPEGYSVSREKKERFSLILESASTNQTSMYLCASSSGAGYNEQFFGPGTRLTVL.

Worth noting for this clonotype: At one of its ends the junction is not consistent with the germline gene, which may arise from a read error. The chain employs TRBV12-3 or TRBV12-4 and TRBJ2-2; D unresolved. This CDR3 contains 15 residues. In nucleotides, the CDR3 is TGTGCCAGCAGCTTAGAGTATGGCTTCACCGGGGAGCTGTTTTTT. Translated, it gives CASSLEYGFTGELFF.

This clonotype was found a few times. The chain uses TRBV7-9 and TRBJ2-7; D is possibly TRBD2 (6 bases). This CDR3 region has 15 residues. Germline lookup yields CDR1 SEHNR and CDR2 FQNEAQ (reference sequence). Trimming removed 5 bases from V and 2 bases from J, with 16 bases in between. The CDR3 nucleotides are TGTGCCAGCAGCATGATTAAATCGGGGGCCTACGAGCAGTACTTC. It codes for CASSMIKSGAYEQYF.

The sample holds a few counts of this clonotype. The rearrangement uses TRBV12-3 or TRBV12-4 and TRBJ1-4; the D gene is possibly TRBD1 (6 bases). This CDR3 is 14 amino acids long. V shed 6 bases and J shed 8 bases, with 16 bases lying between them. CDR3: CASSPRGSGEKLFF. DNA for the CDR3: TGTGCCAGCAGCCCCAGGGGTTCGGGCGAAAAACTGTTTTTT.

The rearrangement uses TRBV24-1 and TRBJ2-1, with unresolved D. CDR1 KGHDR and CDR2 SFDVKD come from the germline V gene. The CDR3 length is 11 residues. Trimming left V 4 bases short and J 13 bases short, with 10 bases between. CDR3 coding DNA: TGTGCCACCAGTGACGGAGAGACCCAGTTCTTC. Its protein product is CATSDGETQFF.

Worth noting for this clonotype: Here the CDR3 omits its conserved ending phenylalanine or tryptophan, so a read error is the likely source. The chain recombines TRBV6-2 or TRBV6-3 with TRBJ1-2; perhaps TRBD1 as D (6 bases). Trimming removed 7 bases from V and 4 bases from J, with 19 bases in between. Germline V gene lookup returns CDR1 MNHEY and CDR2 SVGEGT. There are 15 residues in the CDR3. CDR3 residues: CASTDPTGLLYGYTC. Written as DNA, the CDR3 is TGTGCCAGCACCGACCCGACAGGTCTGCTCTATGGCTACACCTGC.

The V gene is TRBV7-9, the J gene TRBJ1-5; D is possibly TRBD1 (5 bases). The CDR3 is made up of 15 amino acids. V was cut by 2 bases and J by 5 bases, with 13 bases left in between. Germline-derived CDR1 and CDR2 are SEHNR and FQNEAQ (reference sequence). CDR3 DNA sequence: TGTGCCAGCAGCTTAACGCGGGGGACGGATCAGCCCCAGCATTTT. Translation gives CASSLTRGTDQPQHF.

The rearrangement joins TRBV2 to TRBJ2-5; 7 bases are shared with TRBD1. The ends lost 1 base at V and 11 bases at J; junction bases unmatched: 13. Per germline, CDR1 SNHLY and CDR2 FYNNEI. The CDR3 runs 15 residues. The CDR3 bases are TGTGCCAGCAGTGAAGAACGAGGGGGCTACAATGAGCAGTACTTC. It translates to CASSEERGGYNEQYF.